The sequence of this TCR beta chain was determined in a study of blood T cell repertoires in COVID-19. Study-level information: Collection of acute and convalescent COVID-19 samples took place in the United States, Italy and Spain. PBMCs, B-cell-depleted T cells, or T cells were the source of the cDNA or gDNA that made up the material.

Losses at the gene ends were 5 bases for V and 4 bases for J; bases not matched to a gene: 11. The CDR3 has 17 residues. Germline CDR1 and CDR2: LNHDA and SQIVND (reference sequence). Study processing details: The authors estimated nucleated cell counts from reference gene primer amplification. Some clones are missing from TCRdb's copy, which holds only in-frame ones; the method was immunoSEQ multiplex PCR. V, J and clone size derive from that table, while D and trimming were established from the DNA sequence. The profile shows around 30,000 clones, more than 85% of them singletons. This chain connects TRBV19 to TRBJ1-5, with 10 bases identical to TRBD1. The source material was peripheral blood. The origin of this receptor is a male donor with active COVID-19. The CDR3 DNA reads as TGTGCCAGTAGTGGGACGGACAGGGGGGTAGAGAATCAGCCCCAGCATTTT. It specifies CASSGTDRGVENQPQHF.